The 22 T cell receptor beta chains below come from one sample, sequenced in a study of identical twins. From the 5' RACE reads, TCRdb called clonotypes with MiXCR, one entry per CDR3 protein. Of some 210,000 distinct CDR3 sequences in the sample, about 16% were seen once. Separately, the same data were catalogued under a study of T cells expressing NK-cell markers.

The specimen was CD8+ T cells sorted from blood. Receptors were obtained from a woman aged 18 to 35 in good health.

This clonotype came up a few times. This chain joins TRBV20-1 and TRBJ2-1; D is unclear. This CDR3 is 14 amino acids long. Per the germline V gene, CDR1 is DFQATT and CDR2 is SNEGSKA (reference sequence). Trimming removed 6 bases at V and 2 bases at J, with 14 bases between. CDR3 loop: CSADLNLPYNEQFF. The CDR3 DNA follows: TGCAGTGCCGACTTAAATTTGCCCTACAATGAGCAGTTCTTC.

This CDR3 is CASSYEGAVNTEAFF. The CDR3 region has the DNA TGTGCCAGCAGTTACGAGGGGGCGGTGAACACTGAAGCTTTCTTT. The rearrangement links TRBV6-5 to TRBJ1-1; 7 nucleotides align to TRBD1. The V segment lost 2 bases and the J segment 0 bases; nucleotides outside the gene matches: 3. This CDR3 has 15 amino acids. The germline gives CDR1 MNHEY, CDR2 SVGAGI.

This clonotype was seen only a few times. The chain recombines TRBV19 with TRBJ1-1; D is uncertain. V lost 1 base and J 1 base, leaving 7 bases between the germline ends. Germline V gene lookup returns CDR1 LNHDA and CDR2 SQIVND (reference sequence). CDR3 length equals 14 residues. The DNA for the CDR3 is TGTGCCAGTAGTATAGGTCGGGCGAACACTGAAGCTTTCTTT. It codes for CASSIGRANTEAFF. The complete variable domain, with remaining parts taken from reference TRBV19 and TRBJ1-1, reads DGGITQSPKYLFRKEGQNVTLSCEQNLNHDAMYWYRQDPGQGLRLIYYSQIVNDFQKGDIAEGYSVSREKKESFPLTVTSAQKNPTAFYLCASSIGRANTEAFFGQGTRLTVV.

This clonotype was seen a few times. The genes are TRBV30 and TRBJ2-7; 7 nucleotides match TRBD1. The trim removed 4 bases at V and 6 bases at J, leaving 9 bases unmatched. The CDR3 has 13 residues. Germline CDR1 GTSNPN, CDR2 SVGIG (reference sequence). The chain's CDR3 is CAWTSTGIGEQYF. The CDR3 DNA is TGTGCCTGGACCTCGACAGGGATCGGCGAGCAGTACTTC.

This clonotype was counted only a few times. The rearrangement uses TRBV30 and TRBJ2-3; D tentatively reads TRBD1 or TRBD2 (5 bases each). The CDR3 runs 17 residues. V lost 4 bases and J lost 0, with 20 bases in between. From germline, CDR1 is GTSNPN and CDR2 SVGIG (reference sequence). In nucleotides, the CDR3 is TGTGCCTGGATGGCCATAGGGACGATCTCTAGCACAGATACGCAGTATTTT. Protein: CAWMAIGTISSTDTQYF.

Many counts were recorded for this clonotype. This rearrangement joins TRBV7-7 to TRBJ2-1; a weak D match, TRBD2 (5 bases). Germline CDR1 and CDR2: SSHAT and FNYEAQ (reference sequence). The V gene lost 4 bases and the J gene lost 4 bases, with 8 bases spanning the gap. This CDR3 region has 13 residues. CDR3 DNA sequence: TGTGCCAGCAGCTCGGAGGCGTACAATGAGCAGTTCTTC. This codes for CASSSEAYNEQFF.

The chain carries TRBV10-3 and TRBJ2-1; tentative D call: TRBD1 (5 bases). The V end was cut by 8 bases, the J end by 7 bases, with 15 bases between. In germline, CDR1 is ENHRY, CDR2 SYGVKD. CDR3 length: 13 residues. This CDR3 reads CAILLTPGNEQFF. CDR3 coding DNA: TGTGCCATCCTACTTACCCCAGGGAATGAGCAGTTCTTC.

The V and J genes are TRBV7-9 and TRBJ2-1; unclear D gene. The length of the CDR3 is 13 residues. Germline CDR1 SEHNR, CDR2 FQNEAQ (reference sequence). V was pared by 6 bases and J by 8 bases, with 14 bases between. The CDR3 reads CASRSSIEDEQFF. CDR3 nucleotides: TGTGCCAGCAGGTCCAGCATTGAGGATGAGCAGTTCTTC. Full variable domain (missing parts from reference TRBV7-9 and TRBJ2-1): DTGVSQNPRHKITKRGQNVTFRCDPISEHNRLYWYRQTLGQGPEFLTYFQNEAQLEKSRLLSDRFSAERPKGSFSTLEIQRTEQGDSAMYLCASRSSIEDEQFFGPGTRLTVL.

This clonotype was detected a few times. V gene TRBV12-3 or TRBV12-4 combines with J gene TRBJ2-3; D tentatively fits TRBD1 or TRBD2 (5 bases each). The CDR3 consists of 16 residues. V dropped 5 bases and J dropped 3 bases, with 18 bases sitting between them. For the CDR3, the DNA is TGTGCCAGCAGTCTCGTGACAGCCGGGGAAACAGATACGCAGTATTTT. It is translated as CASSLVTAGETDTQYF.

V gene TRBV27 combines with J gene TRBJ2-7; D gene ambiguous. Per germline, CDR1 MNHEY and CDR2 SMNVEV (reference sequence). The CDR3 length is 13 residues. V dropped 3 bases and J dropped 0 bases, with 6 bases sitting between them. For the CDR3, the DNA is TGTGCCAGCAGTTTTCTAAGCTCCTACGAGCAGTACTTC. Its translation is CASSFLSSYEQYF.

V usage is TRBV9 and J usage is TRBJ1-2, with D unclear. Trimming shortened V by 0 bases and J by 6 bases, and 6 bases separated the two germline ends. Germline V CDR1 and CDR2: SGDLS, YYNGEE. The CDR3 has 12 residues. CDR3 sequence: CASSVEGNGYTF. The CDR3 DNA follows: TGTGCCAGCAGCGTAGAGGGTAATGGCTACACCTTC.

The sample holds a few counts of this clonotype. The chain is built from TRBV15 and TRBJ2-5; 8 nucleotides match TRBD1. The CDR3 consists of 13 residues. Germline CDR1 LNHNV, CDR2 YYDKDF (reference sequence). V was clipped by 4 bases and J by 7 bases; unmatched bases: 5. The CDR3 region has the DNA TGTGCCACCAGCATGGCACAGGGGGGGACCCAGTACTTC. Translated: CATSMAQGGTQYF.

This clonotype was found many times. This chain joins TRBV9 and TRBJ2-3; the D is unclear. V was clipped by 0 bases and J by 0 bases, with 5 bases between them. The germline V gene encodes CDR1 SGDLS and CDR2 YYNGEE. This CDR3 contains 14 residues. Written as DNA, the CDR3 is TGTGCCAGCAGCGTAGAGGGAAGCACAGATACGCAGTATTTT. It yields the protein CASSVEGSTDTQYF.

This clonotype was counted many times. The chain combines TRBV18 with TRBJ2-7; D perhaps matches TRBD2 (7 bases). CDR3 length: 17 residues. The ends were cut back, 6 bases at V and 0 bases at J, with 21 bases in the middle. Germline CDR1 reads KGHSH; CDR2 reads LQKENI. CDR3 protein: CASSQIGGPSPSYEQYF. The DNA of the CDR3 is TGTGCCAGCTCCCAGATCGGGGGGCCCTCTCCCTCCTACGAGCAGTACTTC.

This clonotype has only a few counts. Here the CDR3 DNA reads TGTGCCAGCAGCTTATGGGACACGCGTTTGGCCCAGTACTTC. This encodes CASSLWDTRLAQYF. The chain joins TRBV7-9 to TRBJ2-5, with D perhaps TRBD1 (6 bases). The V and J ends lost 2 bases and 9 bases respectively, with 16 bases between them. The CDR3 has 14 residues. Germline-derived CDR1 and CDR2 are SEHNR and FQNEAQ (reference sequence).

This clonotype was seen a handful of times. The CDR3 sequence: CASSLVEGEGEQYF. CDR3 DNA: TGTGCCAGCAGCTTAGTGGAAGGAGAAGGCGAGCAGTACTTC. The rearrangement links TRBV11-2 to TRBJ2-7; D is uncertain. CDR3 size: 14 residues. Trimming pared 1 base from V and 6 bases from J, leaving 13 bases between. CDR1 and CDR2 from the germline V gene are SGHAT and FQNNGV.

This clonotype is a singleton in its sample. CDR3: CASSSKTGGRETQYF. For the CDR3, the DNA is TGTGCCAGCAGTTCCAAAACAGGGGGCAGGGAGACCCAGTACTTC. The gene calls are TRBV27 and TRBJ2-5; 9 bases map to TRBD1. Losses at the gene ends were 4 bases for V and 5 bases for J; bases not matched to a gene: 8. The CDR3 totals 15 residues. Looked up from germline, CDR1 is MNHEY and CDR2 is SMNVEV (reference sequence).

This clonotype was observed once. The J gene is TRBJ2-3, the V gene TRBV27, with TRBD2 as a possible D gene (5 bases). Trimming left V 7 bases short and J 2 bases short, with 25 bases between. CDR1 and CDR2 (germline): MNHEY, SMNVEV (reference sequence). The CDR3 has 18 residues. CDR3 bases: TGTGCCAGCACTCCCCCTGGGAAAAGAGCGGCGCACACAGATACGCAGTATTTT. It codes for CASTPPGKRAAHTDTQYF.

The chain recombines TRBV11-2 with TRBJ2-1; 8 bases are a match to TRBD2. The CDR3 is 15 residues long. CDR1 and CDR2 from the germline V gene are SGHAT and FQNNGV. The ends lost 5 bases at V and 5 bases at J; junction bases unmatched: 8. The CDR3 here is CASSKGTRGHNEQFF. CDR3 DNA: TGTGCCAGCAGCAAGGGGACTAGGGGTCACAATGAGCAGTTCTTC.

This clonotype has just a few counts. The chain couples TRBV5-6 to TRBJ2-1, with D uncertain. V was shortened by 7 bases and J by 3 bases, with 11 bases between the two germline ends. Germline CDR1 SGHDT, CDR2 YYEEEE. The CDR3 totals 13 residues. For the CDR3, the DNA is TGTGCCAGCCATGGCACGGACTACAATGAGCAGTTCTTC. Its protein is CASHGTDYNEQFF. The full variable domain, completed using reference TRBV5-6 and TRBJ2-1, is DAGVTQSPTHLIKTRGQQVTLRCSPKSGHDTVSWYQQALGQGPQFIFQYYEEEERQRGNFPDRFSGHQFPNYSSELNVNALLLGDSALYLCASHGTDYNEQFFGPGTRLTVL.

This clonotype was seen a handful of times. In DNA, the CDR3 is TGTGCCACCCAAGGAGGGCTAGCCACAGATACGCAGTATTTT. Translating it yields CATQGGLATDTQYF. V usage is TRBV11-2 and J usage is TRBJ2-3; TRBD2 is a possible D gene (6 bases). V lost 10 bases and J lost 2, with 16 bases in between. Germline CDR1 and CDR2: SGHAT and FQNNGV. The CDR3 has 14 residues.

This clonotype was observed many times. The DNA of the CDR3 is TGTGCCAGCAGCTTATCCCACTCGGGTTCGCGTGAGACCCAGTACTTC. Encoded protein: CASSLSHSGSRETQYF. The J gene is TRBJ2-5, the V gene TRBV7-6, with D unresolved. The V end was cut by 2 bases, the J end by 5 bases, with 18 bases between. Germline-derived CDR1 and CDR2 are SGHVS and FNYEAQ. CDR3 length: 16 amino acids.